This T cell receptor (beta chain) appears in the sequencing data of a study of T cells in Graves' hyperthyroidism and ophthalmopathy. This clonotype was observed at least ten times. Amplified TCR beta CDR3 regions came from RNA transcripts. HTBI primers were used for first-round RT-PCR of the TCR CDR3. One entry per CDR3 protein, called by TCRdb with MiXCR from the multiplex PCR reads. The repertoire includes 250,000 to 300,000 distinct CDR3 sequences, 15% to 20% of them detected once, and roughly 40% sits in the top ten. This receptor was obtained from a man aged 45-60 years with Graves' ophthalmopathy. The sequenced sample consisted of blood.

The DNA for the CDR3 is TGTGCCAGCACGCGGAACACCGGGGAGCTGTTTTTT. Translating it yields CASTRNTGELFF. V gene TRBV28 combines with J gene TRBJ2-2; D remains unclear. V dropped 7 bases and J dropped 1 base, with 4 bases sitting between them. This CDR3 contains 12 residues. In germline, CDR1 is MDHEN, CDR2 SYDVKM.